The 6 T cell receptor beta chains below come from one sample, sequenced in a study of long-term antiretroviral therapy in people with HIV. The libraries were made with immunoSEQ v3.0 at survey level. Here immunoSEQ multiplex PCR was the method, and the copy in TCRdb shows in-frame clones only, minus some. In the table there are some 35,000 clones, approximately 85% of which are singletons. The sequencing here drew on unsorted PBMCs, taken 2.2 years after starting antiretroviral therapy. The receptor source for this set is a young man with HIV.

The V call is TRBV18, the J call TRBJ1-2, with a tentative D call TRBD1 (5 bases). CDR1 is KGHSH and CDR2 is LQKENI in the germline V gene. There are 14 residues in the CDR3. Trimming shortened V by 4 bases and J by 8 bases, and 17 bases separated the two germline ends. The chain's CDR3 is CASSHLQDPRGYTF. CDR3 in DNA: TGTGCCAGCTCACACTTACAGGATCCGAGAGGCTACACCTTC.

This sequence joins TRBV4-3 and TRBJ2-5; TRBD1 matches at 7 bases. CDR1 and CDR2 (germline): LGHNA, YSLEER. The CDR3 contains 15 residues. J gave up 5 bases and V 2 bases, and 8 bases lay outside the gene matches. Here the CDR3 reads CASSQTTTGVETQYF. CDR3 in DNA: TGCGCCAGCAGCCAAACGACTACAGGGGTTGAGACCCAGTACTTC.

V usage is TRBV28 and J usage is TRBJ2-6; tentative D call: TRBD1 (5 bases). Looked up from germline, CDR1 is MDHEN and CDR2 is SYDVKM. The V end was cut by 5 bases, the J end by 4 bases, with 6 bases between. This CDR3 is 13 amino acids long. CDR3 nucleotides: TGTGCCAGCAGTCCAGGGGGGGCCAACGTCCTGACTTTC. Its protein product is CASSPGGANVLTF.

This chain joins TRBV7-9 and TRBJ1-4; the D gene is possibly TRBD1 (5 bases). CDR1 is SEHNR, CDR2 FQNEAQ, per germline (reference sequence). The CDR3 is 15 amino acids. The ends were cut back, 2 bases at V and 0 bases at J, with 7 bases in the middle. CDR3 sequence reads: CASSLRGTTNEKLFF. The DNA for the CDR3 is TGTGCCAGCAGCTTACGGGGGACAACTAATGAAAAACTGTTTTTT.

This clone was recorded only once. For the CDR3, the DNA is TGCGCCAGCAGCCAAGATTGGGGTTTGGGTAACTATGGCTACACCTTC. The encoded protein is CASSQDWGLGNYGYTF. The V and J genes are TRBV4-3 and TRBJ1-2, with D hard to call. This CDR3 is built from 16 residues. CDR1 LGHNA and CDR2 YSLEER come from the germline V gene. Trimming removed 0 bases from V and 1 base from J, with 12 bases in between.

This chain connects TRBV29-1 to TRBJ2-1, with 11 bases aligning to TRBD2. Germline assignment: CDR1 SQVTM and CDR2 ANQGSEA. The CDR3 extends over 15 amino acids. Losses at the gene ends were 1 base for V and 7 bases for J; bases not matched to a gene: 6. Written as DNA, the CDR3 is TGCAGCGTTGAAGGTCGGCTAGCGGGAGGTAATGAGCAGTTCTTC. Protein: CSVEGRLAGGNEQFF.